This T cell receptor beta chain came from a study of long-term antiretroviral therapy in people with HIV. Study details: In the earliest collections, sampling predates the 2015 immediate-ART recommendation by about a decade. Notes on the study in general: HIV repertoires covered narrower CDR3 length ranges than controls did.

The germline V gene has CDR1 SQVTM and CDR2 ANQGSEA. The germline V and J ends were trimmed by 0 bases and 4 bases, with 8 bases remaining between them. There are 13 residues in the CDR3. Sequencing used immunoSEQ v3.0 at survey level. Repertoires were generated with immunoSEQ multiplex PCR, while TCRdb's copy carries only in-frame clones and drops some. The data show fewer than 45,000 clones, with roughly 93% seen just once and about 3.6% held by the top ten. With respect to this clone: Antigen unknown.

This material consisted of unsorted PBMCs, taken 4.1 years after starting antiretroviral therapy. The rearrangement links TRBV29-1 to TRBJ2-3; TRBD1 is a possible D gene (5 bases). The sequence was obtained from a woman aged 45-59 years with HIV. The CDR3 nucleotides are TGCAGCGTTGAAGAAGGGGCTCCAGATACGCAGTATTTT. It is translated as CSVEEGAPDTQYF.